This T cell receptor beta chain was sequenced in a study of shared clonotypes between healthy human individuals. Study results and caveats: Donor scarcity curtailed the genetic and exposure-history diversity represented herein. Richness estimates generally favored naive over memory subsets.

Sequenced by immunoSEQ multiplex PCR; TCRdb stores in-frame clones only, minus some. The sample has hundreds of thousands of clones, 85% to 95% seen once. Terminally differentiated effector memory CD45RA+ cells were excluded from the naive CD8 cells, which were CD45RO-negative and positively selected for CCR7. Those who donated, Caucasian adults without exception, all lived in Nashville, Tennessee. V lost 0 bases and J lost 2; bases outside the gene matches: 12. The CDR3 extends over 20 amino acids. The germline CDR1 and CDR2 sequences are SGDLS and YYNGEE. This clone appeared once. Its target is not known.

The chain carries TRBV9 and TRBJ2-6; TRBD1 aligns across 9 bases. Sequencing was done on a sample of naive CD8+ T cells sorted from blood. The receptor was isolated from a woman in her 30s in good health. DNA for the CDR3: TGTGCCAGCAGCGTAGAGGGTCGACAGGGGGGCTATGCTGGGGCCAACGTCCTGACTTTC. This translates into CASSVEGRQGGYAGANVLTF. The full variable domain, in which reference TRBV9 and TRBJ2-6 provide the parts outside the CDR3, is DSGVTQTPKHLITATGQRVTLRCSPRSGDLSVYWYQQSLDQGLQFLIQYYNGEERAKGNILERFSAQQFPDLHSELNLSSLELGDSALYFCASSVEGRQGGYAGANVLTFGAGSRLTVL.